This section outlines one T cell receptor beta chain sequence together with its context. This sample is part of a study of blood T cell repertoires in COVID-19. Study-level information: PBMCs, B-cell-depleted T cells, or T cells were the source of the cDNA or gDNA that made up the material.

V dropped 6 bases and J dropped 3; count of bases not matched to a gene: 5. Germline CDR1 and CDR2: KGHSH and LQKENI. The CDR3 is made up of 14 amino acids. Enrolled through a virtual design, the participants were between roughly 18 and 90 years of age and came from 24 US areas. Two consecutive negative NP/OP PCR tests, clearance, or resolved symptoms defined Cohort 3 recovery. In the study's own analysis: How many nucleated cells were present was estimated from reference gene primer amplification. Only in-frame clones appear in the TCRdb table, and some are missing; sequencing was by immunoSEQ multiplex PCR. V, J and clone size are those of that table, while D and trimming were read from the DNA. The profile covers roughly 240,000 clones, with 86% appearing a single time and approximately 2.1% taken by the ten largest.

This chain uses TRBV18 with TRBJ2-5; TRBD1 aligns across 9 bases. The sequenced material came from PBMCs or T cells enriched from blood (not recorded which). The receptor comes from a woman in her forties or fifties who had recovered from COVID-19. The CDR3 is CASSWTGDKETQYF. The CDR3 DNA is TGTGCCAGCTCGTGGACAGGGGATAAAGAGACCCAGTACTTC.